This is a list of T cell receptor beta chains from one sample in a study of shared clonotypes between healthy human individuals. TCRdb's copy holds only in-frame clones and misses some; the assay was immunoSEQ multiplex PCR. Here the sample spans about 470,000 clones, 79% being singletons. The sample was PBMCs. Receptors originate from a middle-aged woman in good health. Some clones in this sample may be carry-over from other donors' samples. CDR3s include the opening cysteine and the closing phenylalanine or tryptophan. A D gene is named only where the DNA matches it firmly. Expanded clones get a size class; other rows say once, few or many, or leave the size out.

>-|11|-|TRBV20-1|TRBJ2-1
CSAYDSDEQFF
TGCAGTGCTTATGATAGTGATGAGCAGTTCTTC
>-|14|-|TRBV6-5|TRBJ1-1
CASSPWGGNTEAFF
TGTGCCAGCAGTCCCTGGGGGGGCAACACTGAAGCTTTCTTT
>-|16|-|TRBV7-6|TRBJ2-1
CASSLAGGGAYNEQFF
TGTGCCAGCAGCTTAGCGGGGGGTGGCGCCTACAATGAGCAGTTCTTC
>TRBD2|16|-|TRBV7-9|TRBJ2-7
CASSSPRLAGGYEQYF
TGTGCCAGCAGCTCCCCACGACTAGCGGGAGGTTACGAGCAGTACTTC
>-|15|-|TRBV9|TRBJ2-1
CASSAREAPNDEQFF
TGTGCCAGCAGCGCCCGGGAAGCCCCGAACGATGAGCAGTTCTTC
>-|14|-|TRBV7-9|TRBJ1-1
CASSVGPMNTEAFF
TGTGCCAGCAGCGTCGGGCCTATGAACACTGAAGCTTTCTTT
>-|16|-|TRBV7-9|TRBJ2-7
CASSAGRQVGRDEQYF
TGTGCCAGCAGCGCGGGGCGACAGGTGGGCCGTGACGAGCAGTACTTC
>TRBD1|14|-|TRBV18|TRBJ1-4
CASSADRSNEKLFF
TGTGCCAGCTCGGCGGACAGGAGTAATGAAAAACTGTTTTTT
>-|14|-|TRBV10-3|TRBJ2-5
CAITRDPETGAQYF
TGTGCCATCACCCGGGACCCGGAGACCGGGGCCCAGTACTTC
>-|14|-|TRBV5-1|TRBJ2-3
CASSLGVAADTQYF
TGCGCCAGCAGCTTGGGGGTAGCAGCCGATACGCAGTATTTT
>-|14|-|TRBV11-2|TRBJ2-7
CASSLGTAPYEQYF
TGTGCCAGCAGCTTAGGGACCGCCCCCTACGAGCAGTACTTC
>TRBD1|18|-|TRBV9|TRBJ1-1
CASSVEEGQGIANTEAFF
TGTGCCAGCAGCGTAGAAGAGGGACAGGGGATCGCGAACACTGAAGCTTTCTTT
>-|13|-|TRBV30|TRBJ2-5
CAWRIQGRETQYF
TGTGCCTGGAGGATTCAGGGGCGGGAGACCCAGTACTTC
>TRBD1|15|once|TRBV19|TRBJ2-2
CASSPRTGVTGELFF
TGTGCCAGTAGTCCACGGACAGGGGTAACCGGGGAGCTGTTTTTT
>-|15|-|TRBV11-2|TRBJ2-1
CASSLLGFMGNEQFF
TGTGCCAGCAGCTTATTGGGTTTTATGGGGAATGAGCAGTTCTTC
>TRBD1|15|-|TRBV9|TRBJ2-7
CASSPLTGGSYEQYF
TGTGCCAGCAGCCCGTTGACAGGGGGATCCTACGAGCAGTACTTC
>-|15|-|TRBV5-1|TRBJ1-4
CASSFTTPEEEKLFF
TGCGCCAGCAGCTTTACGACGCCCGAAGAGGAAAAACTGTTTTTT
>-|14|-|TRBV29-1|TRBJ2-7
CSVEDSVAAGEQYF
TGCAGCGTTGAAGATTCGGTAGCGGCCGGGGAGCAGTACTTC
>TRBD1|14|-|TRBV5-1|TRBJ1-4
CASSLTGGGEKLFF
TGCGCCAGCAGCTTGACAGGGGGCGGGGAAAAACTGTTTTTT
>TRBD1|15|-|TRBV2|TRBJ1-1
CASRRNGQERTEAFF
TGTGCCAGCAGGAGAAACGGACAGGAAAGGACTGAAGCTTTCTTT
>-|16|many|TRBV7-2|TRBJ2-2
CASRVKTGQDTGELFF
TGTGCCAGCAGGGTAAAAACAGGGCAGGACACCGGGGAGCTGTTTTTT
>-|15|-|TRBV6-5|TRBJ2-7
CASRYSSDPHYEQYF
TGTGCCAGCAGGTACTCGTCGGACCCACATTACGAGCAGTACTTC
>-|13|-|TRBV6-5|TRBJ1-1
CASSKHLNTEAFF
TGTGCCAGCAGCAAACATCTGAACACTGAAGCTTTCTTT
>-|14|once|TRBV28|TRBJ1-5
CASSSYQRNQPQHF
TGTGCCAGCAGTTCGTATCAGCGAAATCAGCCCCAGCATTTT
>-|13|-|TRBV11-3|TRBJ2-4
CASSFGGSDIQYF
TGTGCCAGCAGCTTCGGGGGTTCGGACATTCAGTACTTC
>-|15|-|TRBV14|TRBJ2-7
CASSQDSRYSYEQYF
TGTGCCAGCAGCCAAGATTCTAGATACTCCTACGAGCAGTACTTC
>-|15|-|TRBV6-1|TRBJ1-5
CASMERAFGNQPQHF
TGTGCCAGCATGGAACGGGCCTTCGGTAATCAGCCCCAGCATTTT